The 30 T cell receptor beta chains below all came from one sample that was sequenced in a study of T cell responses to AZD1222 COVID-19 vaccine. Measured with immunoSEQ multiplex PCR; TCRdb has only the in-frame clones, and not every one. The sample has 90,000 to 150,000 clones, approximately 90% seen once; the top ten hold 3%. The sequencing used peripheral blood, collected 28 days after the second AZD1222 dose. These receptors came from an adult who received the AZD1222 COVID-19 vaccine.

This clone was seen just once. The V gene is TRBV30, the J gene TRBJ2-2; D may match TRBD1 or TRBD2 (5 bases each). The ends were cut back, 4 bases at V and 1 base at J, with 10 bases in the middle. CDR3 length: 14 amino acids. Germline CDR1 and CDR2: GTSNPN and SVGIG (reference sequence). As DNA, the CDR3 is TGTGCCTGGACCGGGACGGTGAACACCGGGGAGCTGTTTTTT. Protein sequence: CAWTGTVNTGELFF.

This chain uses TRBV4-3 with TRBJ2-7; 7 positions agree with TRBD2. Germline V gene lookup returns CDR1 LGHNA and CDR2 YSLEER. The CDR3 is made up of 16 amino acids. Trimming removed 1 base from V and 1 base from J; junction bases left unmatched: 7. Here the CDR3 DNA reads TGCGCCAGCAGCCAAGCGAGCGGGGAGCCGTCCTACGAGCAGTACTTC. As protein: CASSQASGEPSYEQYF.

The chain joins TRBV5-6 to TRBJ1-1; D is possibly TRBD1 (5 bases). This CDR3 is 14 amino acids long. Germline CDR1 and CDR2: SGHDT and YYEEEE. Trimming stripped 1 base from V and 3 bases from J, with 10 bases between. CDR3 residues: CASSLLGPDTEAFF. Here the CDR3 DNA reads TGTGCCAGCAGCTTGTTGGGACCGGACACTGAAGCTTTCTTT. Based on the CDR3 plus reference TRBV5-6 and TRBJ1-1, the full variable domain is DAGVTQSPTHLIKTRGQQVTLRCSPKSGHDTVSWYQQALGQGPQFIFQYYEEEERQRGNFPDRFSGHQFPNYSSELNVNALLLGDSALYLCASSLLGPDTEAFFGQGTRLTVV.

CDR3 nucleotide sequence: TGTGCCACCAGCAGAAGACAGGGAGCAGATACGCAGTATTTT. It is translated as CATSRRQGADTQYF. J is TRBJ2-3 and V is TRBV15, with TRBD1 matching over 7 bases. The germline V gene has CDR1 LNHNV and CDR2 YYDKDF (reference sequence). The ends lost 2 bases at V and 4 bases at J; junction bases unmatched: 3. CDR3 size: 14 residues.

The CDR3 sequence: CASRLDRPANYGYTF. Written as DNA, the CDR3 is TGTGCCAGCAGACTGGACAGGCCCGCTAACTATGGCTACACCTTC. The gene calls are TRBV5-4 and TRBJ1-2, with 7 bases lining up with TRBD1. From germline, CDR1 is SGHNT and CDR2 YYREEE (reference sequence). The CDR3 loop spans 15 amino acids. The V gene end was trimmed by 5 bases and the J gene end by 0 bases; junction bases not matched to a gene: 7.

The DNA of the CDR3 is TGTGCCAGCAGCAAGGGACAGGGAAACTATGGCTACACCTTC. The encoded protein is CASSKGQGNYGYTF. The rearrangement links TRBV9 to TRBJ1-2; TRBD1 matches 9 bases. The CDR3 covers 14 residues. Germline V lookup: CDR1 SGDLS, CDR2 YYNGEE. The trim removed 4 bases at V and 2 bases at J, leaving 3 bases unmatched.

CDR3 residues: CASSFSGTYEQYF. CDR3 coding DNA: TGTGCCAGCAGCTTTTCCGGTACCTACGAGCAGTACTTC. The V and J genes are TRBV7-2 and TRBJ2-7; D gene unclear. The germline V gene has CDR1 SGHTA and CDR2 FQGNSA. V lost 3 bases and J 2 bases, leaving 8 bases between the germline ends. There are 13 residues in the CDR3.

V gene TRBV29-1 combines with J gene TRBJ1-5; 8 bases fit TRBD1. The CDR3 runs 13 residues. Germline CDR1 is SQVTM and CDR2 is ANQGSEA. The trim removed 6 bases at V and 2 bases at J, leaving 3 bases unmatched. CDR3 residues: CSVQQGGNQPQHF. The CDR3 coding sequence is TGCAGCGTACAACAGGGGGGCAATCAGCCCCAGCATTTT. The complete variable domain, with remaining parts taken from reference TRBV29-1 and TRBJ1-5, reads SAVISQKPSRDICQRGTSLTIQCQVDSQVTMMFWYRQQPGQSLTLIATANQGSEATYESGFVIDKFPISRPNLTFSTLTVSNMSPEDSSIYLCSVQQGGNQPQHFGDGTRLSIL.

The gene calls are TRBV6-6 and TRBJ1-1; 7 bases are shared with TRBD1. Germline trimming cut 6 bases from V and 0 bases from J; bases unmatched to any gene: 4. Per the germline V gene, CDR1 is MNHNY and CDR2 is SVGAGI (reference sequence). The CDR3 covers 14 residues. The CDR3 sequence: CASSWTGMNTEAFF. The CDR3 bases are TGTGCCAGCAGCTGGACAGGCATGAACACTGAAGCTTTCTTT.

The rearrangement links TRBV3-1 (or the pseudogene TRBV3-2) to TRBJ2-1, with 8 bases aligning to TRBD2. This CDR3 contains 14 residues. The germline V gene encodes CDR1 LGHDT and CDR2 YNNKEL (reference sequence). J gave up 9 bases and V 5 bases, and 9 bases lay outside the gene matches. CDR3 nucleotides: TGTGCCAGCAGCTACGGGGGGGAAAGGGGTGAGCAGTTCTTC. This sequence encodes CASSYGGERGEQFF.

This rearrangement joins TRBV19 to TRBJ2-7, with D possibly matching TRBD1 (5 bases). CDR1 is LNHDA and CDR2 is SQIVND in the germline V gene (reference sequence). CDR3 size: 14 residues. The V and J ends lost 5 bases and 2 bases respectively, with 13 bases between them. The CDR3 bases are TGTGCCAGTAGTCCAAGGGGTGAAACCTACGAGCAGTACTTC. This translates into CASSPRGETYEQYF. Looking up the rest from reference TRBV19 and TRBJ2-7 gives the full variable domain: DGGITQSPKYLFRKEGQNVTLSCEQNLNHDAMYWYRQDPGQGLRLIYYSQIVNDFQKGDIAEGYSVSREKKESFPLTVTSAQKNPTAFYLCASSPRGETYEQYFGPGTRLTVT.

This chain joins TRBV24-1 and TRBJ1-5; D not certain. V lost 9 bases and J lost 4, with 6 bases in between. Germline V lookup: CDR1 KGHDR, CDR2 SFDVKD. The CDR3 has 11 residues. The CDR3 spells CATGLNQPQHF. CDR3 nucleotides: TGTGCCACCGGGCTGAATCAGCCCCAGCATTTT.

The V call is TRBV28, the J call TRBJ2-7; 7 bases match TRBD1. CDR1 MDHEN and CDR2 SYDVKM come from the germline V gene. V lost 4 bases to trimming and J lost 4 bases; unmatched junction nucleotides: 7. CDR3 size: 14 residues. The CDR3 sequence: CASSSAGTEYEQYF. The CDR3 nucleotides are TGTGCCAGCAGTTCAGCCGGGACAGAGTACGAGCAGTACTTC.

The rearrangement uses TRBV4-1 and TRBJ1-5, with D perhaps TRBD1 (6 bases). V lost 0 bases, J lost 6 bases, and 9 bases lay in between. This CDR3 contains 14 residues. The germline V gene has CDR1 MGHRA and CDR2 YSYEKL. For the CDR3, the DNA is TGCGCCAGCAGCCAAGACAGGGGTGGTCAGCCCCAGCATTTT. Its translation: CASSQDRGGQPQHF.

CDR3 sequence: CASSEQQGFGADTQYF. CDR3 in DNA: TGTGCCAGCAGTGAACAACAGGGTTTTGGAGCAGATACGCAGTATTTT. The chain combines TRBV6-1 with TRBJ2-3, with TRBD1 as a possible D gene (6 bases). From germline, CDR1 is MNHNS and CDR2 SASEGT. The CDR3 covers 16 residues. V gave up 2 bases and J gave up 4 bases, with 16 bases separating them.

The rearrangement joins TRBV5-1 to TRBJ1-3, with a tentative D call TRBD1 (6 bases). This CDR3 spans 16 amino acids. Germline values: CDR1 SGHRS, CDR2 YFSETQ. V gave up 2 bases and J gave up 4 bases, with 16 bases separating them. The CDR3 sequence is CASSLRATGTGNTIYF. CDR3 in DNA: TGCGCCAGCAGCTTAAGGGCTACAGGGACCGGAAACACCATATATTTT.

J is TRBJ2-3 and V is TRBV5-1, with a weak D call TRBD2 (5 bases). CDR1 and CDR2 from the germline V gene are SGHRS and YFSETQ. The CDR3 sequence is 13 residues long. V lost 6 bases to trimming and J lost 6 bases, with 14 bases between them. The DNA for the CDR3 is TGCGCCAGCATCCCGGAACCGGGGGATACGCAGTATTTT. This codes for CASIPEPGDTQYF.

The CDR3, as DNA: TGTGCCAGTAGTATCACAAGTTTGGGATATAGCAATCAGCCCCAGCATTTT. Translating gives CASSITSLGYSNQPQHF. The genes are TRBV19 and TRBJ1-5; D uncertain. CDR1 is LNHDA and CDR2 is SQIVND in the germline V gene (reference sequence). V lost 3 bases to trimming and J lost 0 bases, with 15 bases between them. CDR3 length: 17 amino acids.

This clone was picked up one time. V usage is TRBV7-2 and J usage is TRBJ1-2; tentatively, D is TRBD1 (5 bases). Per germline, CDR1 SGHTA and CDR2 FQGNSA. Between the trimmed V and J ends, which lost 3 bases and 4 bases, there was a span of 12 bases. The CDR3 runs 14 residues. The CDR3 DNA follows: TGTGCCAGCAGCTTGACGACGGGGACCTATGGCTACACCTTC. Protein: CASSLTTGTYGYTF.

The V gene is TRBV6-6, the J gene TRBJ2-2; the D gene is possibly TRBD1 (5 bases). V was pared by 0 bases and J by 0 bases, with 8 bases between. Germline values: CDR1 MNHNY, CDR2 SVGAGI (reference sequence). The CDR3 is 16 residues long. The DNA for the CDR3 is TGTGCCAGCAGTTACTCGGGGCGGACGAACACCGGGGAGCTGTTTTTT. This codes for CASSYSGRTNTGELFF.

The rearrangement joins TRBV29-1 to TRBJ1-2; the D gene is possibly TRBD1 (5 bases). The V end lost 2 bases, the J end lost 10 bases, and 17 bases lay between the germline ends. The germline V gene encodes CDR1 SQVTM and CDR2 ANQGSEA. The CDR3 consists of 13 residues. The CDR3 nucleotides are TGCAGCGTTGAACCGGTAGGGGCCGGTGACTACACCTTC. The encoded protein is CSVEPVGAGDYTF. The entire variable domain, with the rest obtained from reference TRBV29-1 and TRBJ1-2, is as follows: SAVISQKPSRDICQRGTSLTIQCQVDSQVTMMFWYRQQPGQSLTLIATANQGSEATYESGFVIDKFPISRPNLTFSTLTVSNMSPEDSSIYLCSVEPVGAGDYTFGSGTRLTVV.

The rearrangement joins TRBV10-2 to TRBJ1-6; D is undetermined. The CDR3 spans 13 residues. V was trimmed by 2 bases and J by 10 bases, leaving 9 bases between them. CDR1 is WSHSY, CDR2 SAAADI, per germline. As DNA, the CDR3 is TGCGCCAGCAGTGAGGGTTCCCAATCACCCCTCCACTTT. Its translation: CASSEGSQSPLHF.

This chain uses TRBV6-5 with TRBJ2-5; D may be TRBD1 (5 bases). Germline CDR1 and CDR2: MNHEY and SVGAGI. V was cut by 5 bases and J by 2 bases, with 9 bases left in between. The CDR3 sequence is 13 residues long. The CDR3 spells CASSTTVQETQYF. CDR3 sequence (DNA): TGTGCCAGCAGTACGACAGTGCAAGAGACCCAGTACTTC.

This clone was found a few times. The V gene is TRBV14, the J gene TRBJ1-4; D is unresolved. Germline V gives CDR1 SGHDN, CDR2 FVKESK. The CDR3 extends over 15 amino acids. V gave up 1 base and J gave up 1 base, with 7 bases separating them. The CDR3 reads CASSQAGLTNEKLFF. The CDR3 DNA reads TGTGCCAGCAGCCAAGCAGGCTTAACTAATGAAAAACTGTTTTTT.

The chain carries TRBV16 and TRBJ1-2; no firm D call. CDR1 is KGHSY, CDR2 FQNENV, per germline. CDR3 length equals 12 residues. V was shortened by 2 bases and J by 7 bases, with 8 bases between the two germline ends. The CDR3 nucleotides are TGTGCCAGCAGCCAAAGGGTCGCTGGCTACACCTTC. Translating it yields CASSQRVAGYTF.

The chain is built from TRBV2 and TRBJ2-4; TRBD2 matches at 11 bases. Looked up from germline, CDR1 is SNHLY and CDR2 is FYNNEI. This CDR3 is built from 15 residues. Trimming took 6 bases from V and 4 from J; bases not matched to a gene: 5. The CDR3 sequence: CASRGTSGLKNIQYF. The CDR3 coding sequence is TGTGCCAGCAGGGGGACTAGCGGACTGAAAAACATTCAGTACTTC. Full variable domain (outside the CDR3, taken from reference TRBV2 and TRBJ2-4): EPEVTQTPSHQVTQMGQEVILRCVPISNHLYFYWYRQILGQKVEFLVSFYNNEISEKSEIFDDQFSVERPDGSNFTLKIRSTKLEDSAMYFCASRGTSGLKNIQYFGAGTRLSVL.

The chain joins TRBV2 to TRBJ1-5; 7 bases fit TRBD1. The CDR3 contains 15 residues. The V and J ends lost 8 bases and 3 bases, in that order; junction bases with no gene match: 10. Germline CDR1 and CDR2: SNHLY and FYNNEI. CDR3 DNA: TGTGCCAGCCGAAGACAGGGACCCACCAATCAGCCCCAGCATTTT. This translates into CASRRQGPTNQPQHF.

V gene TRBV10-2 combines with J gene TRBJ2-7, with TRBD2 matching 7 bases. Looked up from germline, CDR1 is WSHSY and CDR2 is SAAADI. The CDR3 runs 13 residues. V lost 5 bases and J lost 3; bases outside the gene matches: 4. DNA for the CDR3: TGCGCCAGCAGTCAAGCGGGGAGCTACGAGCAGTACTTC. Residues: CASSQAGSYEQYF.

This chain links TRBV7-2 with TRBJ1-1; D ambiguous. CDR1 and CDR2 (germline): SGHTA, FQGNSA. Trimming removed 5 bases from V and 1 base from J, with 11 bases in between. The CDR3 contains 14 residues. CDR3 residues: CASSPEPANTEAFF. The CDR3 DNA sequence: TGTGCCAGCAGCCCCGAGCCCGCGAACACTGAAGCTTTCTTT.

The chain couples TRBV27 to TRBJ1-1, with no clear D. Germline V lookup: CDR1 MNHEY, CDR2 SMNVEV (reference sequence). V lost 2 bases and J lost 0, with 13 bases in between. The CDR3 is 16 residues long. The CDR3 DNA reads as TGTGCCAGCAGTTTAGGACCCGGACGTATGAACACTGAAGCTTTCTTT. Encoded protein: CASSLGPGRMNTEAFF.